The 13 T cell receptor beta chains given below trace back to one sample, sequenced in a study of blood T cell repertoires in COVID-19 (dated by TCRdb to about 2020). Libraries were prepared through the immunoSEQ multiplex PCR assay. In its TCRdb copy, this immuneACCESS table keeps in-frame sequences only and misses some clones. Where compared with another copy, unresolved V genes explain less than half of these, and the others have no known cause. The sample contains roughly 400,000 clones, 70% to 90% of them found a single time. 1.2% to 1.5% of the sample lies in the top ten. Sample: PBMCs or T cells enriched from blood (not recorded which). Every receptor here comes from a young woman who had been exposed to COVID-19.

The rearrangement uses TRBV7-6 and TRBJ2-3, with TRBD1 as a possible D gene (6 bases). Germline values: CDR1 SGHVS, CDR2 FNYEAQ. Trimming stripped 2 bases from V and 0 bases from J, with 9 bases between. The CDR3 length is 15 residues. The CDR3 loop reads CASSLMGASTDTQYF. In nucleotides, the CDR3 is TGTGCCAGCAGCTTAATGGGGGCTAGCACAGATACGCAGTATTTT.

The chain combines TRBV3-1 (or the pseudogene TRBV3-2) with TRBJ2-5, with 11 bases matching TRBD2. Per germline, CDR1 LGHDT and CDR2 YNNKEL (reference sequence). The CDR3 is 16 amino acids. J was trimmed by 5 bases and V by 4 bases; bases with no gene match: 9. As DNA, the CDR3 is TGTGCCAGCAGCCTTGGGACTAGCGGAGTGGGGGAGACCCAGTACTTC. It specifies CASSLGTSGVGETQYF.

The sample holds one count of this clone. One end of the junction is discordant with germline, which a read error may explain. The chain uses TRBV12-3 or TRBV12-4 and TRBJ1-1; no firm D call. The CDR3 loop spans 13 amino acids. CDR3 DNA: TGTGCCAGCGGGCTGAACTTGAACGCTGAAGCTTTCTTT. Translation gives CASGLNLNAEAFF.

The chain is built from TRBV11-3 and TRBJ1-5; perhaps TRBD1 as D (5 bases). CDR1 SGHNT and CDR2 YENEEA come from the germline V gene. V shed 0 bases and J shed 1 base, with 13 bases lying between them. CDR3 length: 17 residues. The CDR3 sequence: CASSLDRETASNQPQHF. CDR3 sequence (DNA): TGTGCCAGCAGCTTAGATCGAGAGACAGCAAGCAATCAGCCCCAGCATTTT.

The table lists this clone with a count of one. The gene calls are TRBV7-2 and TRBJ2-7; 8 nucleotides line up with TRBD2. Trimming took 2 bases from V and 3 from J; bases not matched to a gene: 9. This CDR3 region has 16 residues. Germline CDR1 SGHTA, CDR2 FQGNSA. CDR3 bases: TGTGCCAGCAGCTTAAGTGTCACTAGCGGAATCTACGAGCAGTACTTC. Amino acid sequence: CASSLSVTSGIYEQYF. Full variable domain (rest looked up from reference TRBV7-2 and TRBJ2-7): GAGVSQSPSNKVTEKGKDVELRCDPISGHTALYWYRQSLGQGLEFLIYFQGNSAPDKSGLPSDRFSAERTGGSVSTLTIQRTQQEDSAVYLCASSLSVTSGIYEQYFGPGTRLTVT.

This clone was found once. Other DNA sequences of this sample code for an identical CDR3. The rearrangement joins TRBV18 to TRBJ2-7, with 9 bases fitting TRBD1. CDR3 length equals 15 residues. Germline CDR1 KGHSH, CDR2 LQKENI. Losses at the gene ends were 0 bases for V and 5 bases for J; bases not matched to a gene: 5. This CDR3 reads CASSPPGQGVHEQYF. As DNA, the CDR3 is TGTGCCAGCTCACCACCGGGACAGGGCGTCCACGAGCAGTACTTC.

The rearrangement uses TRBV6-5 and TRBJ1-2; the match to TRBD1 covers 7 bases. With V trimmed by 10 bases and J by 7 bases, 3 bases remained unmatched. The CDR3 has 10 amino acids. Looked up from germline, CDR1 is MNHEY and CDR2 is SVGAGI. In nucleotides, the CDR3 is TGTGCCATCACAGGGGTTGGCTACACCTTC. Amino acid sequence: CAITGVGYTF.

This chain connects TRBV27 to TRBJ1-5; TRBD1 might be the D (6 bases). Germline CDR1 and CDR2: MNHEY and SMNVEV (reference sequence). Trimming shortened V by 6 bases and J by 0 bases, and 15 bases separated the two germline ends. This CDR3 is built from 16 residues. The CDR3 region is CASRQGPNYSNQPQHF. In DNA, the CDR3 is TGTGCCAGCAGACAGGGTCCAAATTATAGCAATCAGCCCCAGCATTTT.

CDR3 protein: CASSLTSGGAKVTDTQYF. The DNA of the CDR3 is TGCGCCAGCAGCTTGACCAGCGGGGGGGCCAAAGTCACAGATACGCAGTATTTT. The chain carries TRBV5-1 and TRBJ2-3; TRBD2 aligns across 10 bases. The CDR3 totals 18 residues. Germline V gene data show CDR1 as SGHRS and CDR2 as YFSETQ. With V trimmed by 1 base and J by 2 bases, 10 bases remained unmatched.

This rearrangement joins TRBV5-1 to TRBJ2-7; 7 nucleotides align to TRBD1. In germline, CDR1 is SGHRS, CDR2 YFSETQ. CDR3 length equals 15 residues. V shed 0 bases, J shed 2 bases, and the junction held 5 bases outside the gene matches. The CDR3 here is CASSLESGGAYEQYF. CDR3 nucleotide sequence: TGCGCCAGCAGCTTGGAGTCAGGGGGAGCCTACGAGCAGTACTTC.

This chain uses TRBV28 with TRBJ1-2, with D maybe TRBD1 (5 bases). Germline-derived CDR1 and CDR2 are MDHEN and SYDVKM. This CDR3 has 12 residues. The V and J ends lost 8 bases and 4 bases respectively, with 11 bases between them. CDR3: CASSKGFYGYTF. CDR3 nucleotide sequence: TGTGCCAGCTCAAAGGGGTTCTATGGCTACACCTTC.

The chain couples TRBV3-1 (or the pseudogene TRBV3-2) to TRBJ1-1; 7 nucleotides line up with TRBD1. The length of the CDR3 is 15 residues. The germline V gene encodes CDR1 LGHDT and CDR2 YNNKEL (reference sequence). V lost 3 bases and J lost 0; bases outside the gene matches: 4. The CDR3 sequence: CASSQGQYLNTEAFF. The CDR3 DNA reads TGTGCCAGCAGCCAGGGACAGTACTTGAACACTGAAGCTTTCTTT.

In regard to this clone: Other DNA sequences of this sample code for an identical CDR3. The CDR3 nucleotides read TGTGCCAGCAGCCGACAGGGTGGAAACACCATATATTTT. Residues: CASSRQGGNTIYF. The J gene is TRBJ1-3, the V gene TRBV3-1 (or the pseudogene TRBV3-2); TRBD1 aligns across 7 bases. CDR1 is LGHDT, CDR2 YNNKEL, per germline (reference sequence). J gave up 3 bases and V 4 bases, and 0 bases lay outside the gene matches. The CDR3 spans 13 residues.